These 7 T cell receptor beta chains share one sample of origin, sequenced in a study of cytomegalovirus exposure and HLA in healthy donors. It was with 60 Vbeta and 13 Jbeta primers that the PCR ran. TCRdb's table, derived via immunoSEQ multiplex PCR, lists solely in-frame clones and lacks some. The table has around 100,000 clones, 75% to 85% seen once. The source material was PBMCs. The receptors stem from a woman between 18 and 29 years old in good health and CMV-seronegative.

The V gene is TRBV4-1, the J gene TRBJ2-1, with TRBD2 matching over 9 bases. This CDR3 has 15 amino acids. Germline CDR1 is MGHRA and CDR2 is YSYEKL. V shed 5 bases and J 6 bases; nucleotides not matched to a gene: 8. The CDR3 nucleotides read TGCGCCAGCAGCGTAACCGGGACTAGCCCCAATGAGCAGTTCTTC. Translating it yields CASSVTGTSPNEQFF.

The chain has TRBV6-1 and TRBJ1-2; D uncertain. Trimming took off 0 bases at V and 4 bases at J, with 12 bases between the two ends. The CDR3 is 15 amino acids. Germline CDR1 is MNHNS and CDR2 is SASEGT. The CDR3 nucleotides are TGTGCCAGCAGTGAAGCAGACACTCCCGGCTATGGCTACACCTTC. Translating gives CASSEADTPGYGYTF.

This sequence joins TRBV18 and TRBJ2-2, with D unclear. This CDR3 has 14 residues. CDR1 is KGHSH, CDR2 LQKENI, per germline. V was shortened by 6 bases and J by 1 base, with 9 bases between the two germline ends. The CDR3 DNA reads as TGTGCCAGCTCCATCCTGCGGAACACCGGGGAGCTGTTTTTT. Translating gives CASSILRNTGELFF.

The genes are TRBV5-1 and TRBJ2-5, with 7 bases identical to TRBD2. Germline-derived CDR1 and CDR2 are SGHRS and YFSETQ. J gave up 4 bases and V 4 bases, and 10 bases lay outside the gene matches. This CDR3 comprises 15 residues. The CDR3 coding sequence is TGCGCCAGCAGCGCCCGGGGCAGGGAGGGAGAGACCCAGTACTTC. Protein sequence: CASSARGREGETQYF.

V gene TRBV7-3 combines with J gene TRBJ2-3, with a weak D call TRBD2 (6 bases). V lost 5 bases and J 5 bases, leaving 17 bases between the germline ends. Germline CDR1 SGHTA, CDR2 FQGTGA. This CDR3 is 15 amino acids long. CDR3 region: CASSLLGLGGDTQYF. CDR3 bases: TGTGCCAGCAGCCTACTAGGACTCGGGGGAGATACGCAGTATTTT.

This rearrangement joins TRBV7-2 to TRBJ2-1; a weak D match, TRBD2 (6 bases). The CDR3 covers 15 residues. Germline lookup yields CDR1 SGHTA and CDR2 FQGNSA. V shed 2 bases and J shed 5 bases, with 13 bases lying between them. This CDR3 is CASSLSRGANNEQFF. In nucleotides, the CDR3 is TGTGCCAGCAGCTTAAGTCGCGGGGCCAACAATGAGCAGTTCTTC.

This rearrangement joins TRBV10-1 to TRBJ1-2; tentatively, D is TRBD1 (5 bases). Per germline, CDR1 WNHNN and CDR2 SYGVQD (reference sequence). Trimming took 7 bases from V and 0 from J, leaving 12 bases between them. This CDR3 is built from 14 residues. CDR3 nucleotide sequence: TGCGCCAGCACCCCAACAGGCTCTAACTATGGCTACACCTTC. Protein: CASTPTGSNYGYTF.